This T cell receptor (beta chain) appears in the sequencing data of a study of cytomegalovirus exposure and HLA in healthy donors. This PCR relied on a set of 60 Vbeta primers and 13 Jbeta primers. The protocol was immunoSEQ multiplex PCR, while the TCRdb copy is restricted to in-frame clones and leaves out a portion. The table records about 120,000 clones, 79% of them present only once. The CDR3 contains 16 residues. V shed 1 base and J shed 2 bases, with 13 bases lying between them. The V gene's germline CDR1 is SGHNT and CDR2 YENEEA. The sequence was obtained from a woman aged 18-30 years in good health and CMV-seropositive. Sequenced input: PBMCs. The chain is built from TRBV11-3 and TRBJ2-3; weak D call: TRBD2 (6 bases). The CDR3 DNA reads as TGTGCCAGCAGCTTAGCCTTGGGGGGATTCACAGATACGCAGTATTTT. Protein: CASSLALGGFTDTQYF.